This T cell receptor beta chain originates from a study of cytomegalovirus exposure and HLA in healthy donors. This CDR3 is 15 amino acids long. The V and J ends lost 5 bases and 1 base respectively, with 14 bases between them. Germline V lookup: CDR1 SGHNT, CDR2 YENEEA. The primer mix had 60 Vbeta and 13 Jbeta primers. Profiling relied on immunoSEQ multiplex PCR, and the TCRdb table lists in-frame clones only, not all of them. Among 160,000 or so clones listed, approximately 80% were seen once. This rearrangement joins TRBV11-3 to TRBJ1-1; weak D call: TRBD1 (5 bases). This clonotype originated in a male donor in good health and CMV-seropositive. The specimen was PBMCs. CDR3 sequence: CASSPNGGRNTEAFF. CDR3 in DNA: TGTGCCAGCAGCCCGAACGGGGGAAGGAACACTGAAGCTTTCTTT.